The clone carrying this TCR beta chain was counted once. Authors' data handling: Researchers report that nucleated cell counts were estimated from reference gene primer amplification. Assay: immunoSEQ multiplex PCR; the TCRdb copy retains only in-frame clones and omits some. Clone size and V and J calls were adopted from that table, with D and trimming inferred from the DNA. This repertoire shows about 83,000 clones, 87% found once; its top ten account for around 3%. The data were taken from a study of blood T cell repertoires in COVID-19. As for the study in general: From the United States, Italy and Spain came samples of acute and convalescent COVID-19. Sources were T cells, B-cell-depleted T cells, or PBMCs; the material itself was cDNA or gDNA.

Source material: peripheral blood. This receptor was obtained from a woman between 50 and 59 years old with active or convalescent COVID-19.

The CDR3 loop is CASRGDTGELFF. The DNA for the CDR3 is TGTGCCAGCCGGGGGGACACCGGGGAGCTGTTTTTT. The V gene is TRBV2, the J gene TRBJ2-2; 7 nucleotides match TRBD2. Germline values: CDR1 SNHLY, CDR2 FYNNEI. This CDR3 is built from 12 residues. V lost 8 bases and J lost 3; bases outside the gene matches: 0.